The 3 T cell receptor beta chains below were found in one sample sequenced in a study of blood T cell repertoires in COVID-19. The repertoire was sequenced with immunoSEQ multiplex PCR; TCRdb's copy has only in-frame clones and lacks some. The sample lists hundreds of thousands of clones, about 87% occurring once. The sample comprised peripheral blood. Receptor source: a man between 70 and 80 years old with acute or convalescent COVID-19.

The J gene is TRBJ1-5, the V gene TRBV4-1; 8 bases match TRBD1. The CDR3 has 15 residues. Germline V gene data show CDR1 as MGHRA and CDR2 as YSYEKL. V lost 4 bases, J lost 1 base, and 3 bases stayed unmatched. CDR3 sequence: CASSPGGLSNQPQHF. In DNA form, the CDR3 reads TGCGCCAGCAGCCCAGGGGGCCTGAGCAATCAGCCCCAGCATTTT.

CDR3 sequence (DNA): TGCGCCAGCAGCCAAGATCAGACAGGGTCTCGCTCACCCCTCCACTTT. It codes for CASSQDQTGSRSPLHF. The V and J genes are TRBV4-3 and TRBJ1-6; 7 positions agree with TRBD1. Trimming cost V 0 bases and J 10 bases; bases outside gene matches: 9. Germline V gene lookup returns CDR1 LGHNA and CDR2 YSLEER. This CDR3 contains 16 residues.

CDR3 in amino acids: CASSSSENSPLHF. CDR3 sequence (DNA): TGTGCCAGCAGTTCCTCGGAGAATTCACCCCTCCACTTT. The chain is built from TRBV6-5 and TRBJ1-6, with D hard to call. The ends were cut back, 4 bases at V and 7 bases at J, with 8 bases in the middle. The CDR3 is made up of 13 amino acids. The germline gives CDR1 MNHEY, CDR2 SVGAGI.